The T cell receptor (beta chain) under discussion was sequenced for a study of Tregs in tolerant kidney transplant recipients (dated by TCRdb to about 2019). Context from the whole study: The transplants used related donors with nonmyeloablative bone marrow transplantation, and mixed chimerism in the human trials was transient. TCRbeta sequencing was used in the study to identify donor-specific regulatory T cells before combined kidney and bone marrow transplantation, and the identified cells were then tracked after transplant. Findings and caveats that apply to the study as a whole: Because the study included only a small number of patients, the results must be confirmed in larger populations and under other immunosuppression protocols. In tolerant patients, donor-specific Tregs expanded more than Tregs overall, which suggests antigen-driven rather than nonspecific expansion. Biological reproducibility was not directly addressed, though technical replication error appeared minimal. PCR primers changed over time for some patients, so nucleotide-level comparison across those patients' samples was not possible. The most biologically relevant and donor-specific TCRbeta repertoire appeared to be identified by expanding Tregs with activated donor B cells.

Genomic DNA was extracted from sorted cells with the QIAGEN DNeasy Blood and Tissue Kit for TCRbeta CDR3 sequencing. High-throughput TCRbeta CDR3 sequencing, including PCR amplification with bias correction and internal controls, was performed commercially through immunoSEQ. As for the authors' bioinformatics: Unique productive TCRbeta sequences were defined by CDR3 nucleotide sequence where primers matched, otherwise by CDR3 amino acid sequence with Vbeta and Jbeta genes. As a correction for sorting error, sequences shared between sorted populations at a frequency ratio of 2:1 or less were discarded, and the remaining shared sequences were assigned to the higher population. A sequence was defined as donor-reactive if the sequence was expanded at least 5-fold in CFSE-low cells compared with unstimulated cells and had a frequency of at least 0.01% in CFSE-low cells. Repertoire divergence was quantified by Jensen-Shannon divergence using the top 100 TCRbeta sequences ranked by frequency. For any sample with multiple sequencing runs, sorting error was corrected in each run separately before the runs were pooled. TCRdb obtained this table from immuneACCESS and retained in-frame rearrangements with V and J assigned. These tables miss some clones; where compared with another copy, unresolved V genes account for less than half of the shortfall, and the remainder is unexplained. The D gene and trimming were derived from the DNA, and the V and J assignments and clone size from that table. Recorded for this sample are some 70,000 clones; 70% to 90% of them occurred a single time. The ten top clones hold approximately 0.4% of the sample.

CDR1 and CDR2 are drawn from the germline V gene: MGHDK, SYGVNS. From its cysteine to its phenylalanine, the CDR3 spans 14 amino acids. Only the CDR3 DNA stays, 42 bases, in frame from base 1. The junction carries 11 bases between V and J, which are trimmed by 8 bases and 0 bases respectively. This clone was counted once. Its antigen remains undetermined. It has no much larger one-base neighbor in the sample; base qualities were not kept. Read against the paper, the sample's time point label means: blood sample drawn before combined kidney and bone marrow transplant. Thawed PBMCs were FACS-sorted into unstimulated Tregs (CD4+CD25+CD127-), CD4+ non-Tregs (CD4+CD25-), CD4 cells and CD8 cells. The patients were a few recipients of combined kidney and bone marrow transplants from the ITN036ST trial, and samples were available only from these trial subjects. Healthy control blood was processed to PBMCs with a Ficoll density gradient and then cryopreserved, whereas patient PBMCs were collected both before and after transplant.

This TCR was sampled from a human donor who received a combined kidney and bone marrow transplant. The source was CD4+ T cells from blood, collected before the transplant. The chain was built from TRBV25-1 and TRBJ1-3; a tentative D call is TRBD1 (5 bases match). The CDR3 loop reads CASWGGVSGNTIYF. The base sequence is TGTGCCAGCTGGGGAGGGGTCTCTGGAAACACCATATATTTT.